This TCR beta chain was retrieved from a study of type 1 and type 2 diabetes patients. Turning to the study itself: Participants included type 1 and type 2 diabetes patients plus nondiabetic controls. T cells were magnetically sorted from PBMCs as CD4+ or CD8+ subsets. Study-level points and caveats: In type 2 diabetes, highly-expanded CD4+ clones took a median about 4% of reads.

About this clonotype: The target antigen is unknown.

This CDR3 spans 15 amino acids. Germline V CDR1 and CDR2: MDHEN, SYDVKM. V was trimmed by 4 bases and J by 6 bases, leaving 13 bases between them. Genomic DNA was the PCR template. Amplification of the beta chain CDR3 used 30 forward and 13 reverse multiplex primers. TCRdb reanalysed the multiplex PCR reads using MiXCR and keeps one entry per CDR3 protein. The table includes more than 250,000 distinct CDR3 sequences, roughly 48% detected once. Donors had no other autoimmune disease or infection in four weeks. The chain has TRBV28 and TRBJ1-6; D is undetermined. The clonotype originates from a man aged 18 to 29 with type 2 diabetes. The sequencing sample was made of peripheral blood mononuclear cells (PBMCs). The CDR3: CASSSPGPVNSPLHF. CDR3 nucleotides: TGTGCCAGCAGTTCACCAGGCCCTGTTAATTCACCCCTCCACTTT. Full variable domain (rest looked up from reference TRBV28 and TRBJ1-6): DVKVTQSSRYLVKRTGEKVFLECVQDMDHENMFWYRQDPGLGLRLIYFSYDVKMKEKGDIPEGYSVSREKKERFSLILESASTNQTSMYLCASSSPGPVNSPLHFGNGTRLTVT.